Listed below are T cell receptor beta chains from one sample, sequenced in a study of blood T cells in healthy people across ages. TCRdb reanalysed the 5' RACE reads using MiXCR and keeps one entry per CDR3 protein. The repertoire holds approximately 960,000 distinct CDR3 sequences, with approximately 32% as singletons. This sample was shared with a second study, whose subject was T cells of mothers and their children.

The sequenced sample was blood. These receptors were obtained from a woman aged 40 to 50 in good health. Each CDR3 is given with its conserved first and last residue. D genes are given only for firm matches. A clone size is listed for some rows: how often the clone was seen (once, few, many), or a class if it is expanded.

>NA|NA|TRBJ2-7|TRBV7-2|14
CASSSTGFSYEQYF
TGTGCCAGCAGCTCAACGGGATTTTCCTACGAGCAGTACTTC
>NA|many|TRBJ1-4|TRBV18|14
CASSPRESNEKLFF
TGTGCCAGCTCACCTAGGGAATCTAATGAAAAACTGTTTTTT
>TRBD1|NA|TRBJ2-5|TRBV6-6|14
CASRLQGALETQYF
TGTGCCAGCAGGCTACAGGGGGCTCTTGAGACCCAGTACTTC
>NA|NA|TRBJ1-5|TRBV20-1|15
CSAPRDEISNQPQHF
TGCAGTGCCCCCAGGGACGAAATTAGCAATCAGCCCCAGCATTTT
>TRBD1|NA|TRBJ2-5|TRBV28|16
CASSLTGTGGGETQYF
TGTGCCAGCAGTTTAACAGGGACAGGGGGGGGAGAGACCCAGTACTTC
>NA|NA|TRBJ1-1|TRBV12-3/TRBV12-4|15
CASKRAWAAGTEAFF
TGTGCCAGCAAAAGGGCCTGGGCGGCGGGCACTGAAGCTTTCTTT
>NA|many|TRBJ1-1|TRBV9|13
CASSPGGGTEAFF
TGTGCCAGCAGCCCCGGCGGTGGCACTGAAGCTTTCTTT
>NA|NA|TRBJ1-2|TRBV6-1|15
CASSNNPLRVYGYTF
TGTGCCAGCAGCAATAATCCTCTCAGGGTTTATGGCTACACCTTC
>NA|NA|TRBJ2-1|TRBV3-1|16
CASSQARGRSYNEQFF
TGTGCCAGCAGCCAAGCGCGGGGGCGGTCCTACAATGAGCAGTTCTTC
>NA|NA|TRBJ2-1|TRBV12-3/TRBV12-4|14
CAGSLVGQLVEQFF
TGTGCCGGCAGTTTAGTCGGACAGCTCGTTGAGCAGTTCTTC
>NA|NA|TRBJ1-4|TRBV10-3|13
CAISEREGEKLFF
TGTGCCATCAGTGAACGGGAGGGGGAAAAACTGTTTTTT
>TRBD1|many|TRBJ2-7|TRBV9|14
CASSVGDSPYEQYF
TGTGCCAGCAGCGTAGGGGACAGTCCTTACGAGCAGTACTTC
>TRBD1|many|TRBJ2-7|TRBV18|15
CASSPRTGYSYEQYF
TGTGCCAGCTCACCACGGACAGGCTACTCCTACGAGCAGTACTTC
>NA|NA|TRBJ1-1|TRBV9|13
CASRDPGSAEAFF
TGTGCCAGCCGGGACCCAGGATCGGCTGAAGCTTTCTTT
>NA|NA|TRBJ1-2|TRBV14|17
CASSQDLTGIRNYGYTF
TGTGCCAGCAGCCAAGATTTAACAGGGATCCGAAACTATGGCTACACCTTC